This TCR beta chain comes out of a study of blood T cell repertoires in COVID-19. Study-level information: From the United States, Italy and Spain came samples of acute and convalescent COVID-19. From T cells, B-cell-depleted T cells, or PBMCs came the material, which was cDNA or gDNA.

TCRdb keeps only in-frame clones here, not all; method: immunoSEQ multiplex PCR. The sample shows under 250,000 clones, about 82% of them seen only once. From germline, CDR1 is KGHSH and CDR2 LQKENI. The CDR3 runs 13 residues. V was trimmed by 2 bases and J by 3 bases, leaving 4 bases between them. Seattle patient enrollment occurred during active infection, with longitudinal follow-up thereafter. Sequencing used peripheral blood. This sequence originates from a woman older than 75 with COVID-19, enrolled during active disease. V gene TRBV18 combines with J gene TRBJ1-4; no clear D gene. The CDR3 reads CASSPESNEKLFF. The CDR3 region has the DNA TGTGCCAGCTCACCAGAGTCTAATGAAAAACTGTTTTTT.